The source of this T cell receptor (beta chain) is a study of blood T cell repertoires in COVID-19. Study details: The cDNA or gDNA used as material had been derived from T cells, B-cell-depleted T cells, or PBMCs.

Study members were between roughly 18 and 90 years old and lived in 24 US regions. Membership in each cohort depended on participant-reported clinical history. V was cut by 2 bases and J by 3 bases, with 20 bases left in between. From germline, CDR1 is SEHNR and CDR2 FQNEAQ (reference sequence). CDR3 length equals 18 residues. Sequenced by immunoSEQ multiplex PCR; TCRdb stores in-frame clones only, minus some. The sample includes 110,000 to 150,000 clones, approximately 80% of them seen just once. Sequenced material: PBMCs or T cells enriched from blood (not recorded which). This sequence was found in a woman younger than 30 who had been exposed to COVID-19. The chain links TRBV7-9 to TRBJ2-1; D not resolved. The CDR3 DNA follows: TGTGCCAGCAGCTTAAGGTTCGAGCGCACCCCCCTCTACAATGAGCAGTTCTTC. Its translation: CASSLRFERTPLYNEQFF.